These 6 T cell receptor beta chains were sequenced from one sample in a study of shared clonotypes between healthy human individuals. Sequenced by immunoSEQ multiplex PCR; TCRdb stores in-frame clones only, minus some. The data contain some 2,500,000 clones, roughly 92% of them singletons. The sample taken for sequencing was naive CD4+ T cells from PBMCs. Indicated subset: CD45RA+ positively selected. The receptors stem from a man between 18 and 35 years old in good health. Some clones in this sample may be carry-over from other donors' samples.

The chain links TRBV29-1 to TRBJ2-7, with a weak D call TRBD2 (6 bases). Germline assignment: CDR1 SQVTM and CDR2 ANQGSEA. V dropped 6 bases and J dropped 2 bases, with 11 bases sitting between them. CDR3 size: 12 residues. CDR3 amino acids: CSVRELTYEQYF. For the CDR3, the DNA is TGCAGCGTACGGGAGCTGACCTACGAGCAGTACTTC.

This clone was detected once. This chain joins TRBV28 and TRBJ2-5; D ambiguous. Germline CDR1 is MDHEN and CDR2 is SYDVKM. The CDR3 length is 13 residues. V gave up 5 bases and J gave up 1 base, with 8 bases separating them. The CDR3 sequence: CASSPHTQETQYF. The CDR3 DNA reads as TGTGCCAGCAGTCCCCACACCCAAGAGACCCAGTACTTC.

This clone appeared once. The chain uses TRBV29-1 and TRBJ2-7; 12 bases are a match to TRBD2. Germline-derived CDR1 and CDR2 are SQVTM and ANQGSEA. The length of the CDR3 is 16 residues. V dropped 4 bases and J dropped 4; count of bases not matched to a gene: 11. The CDR3 protein is CSVVSSGRAFGYEQYF. The CDR3 DNA follows: TGCAGCGTTGTTTCTAGCGGGAGGGCATTCGGGTACGAGCAGTACTTC.

The rearrangement uses TRBV5-3 and TRBJ2-1, with 12 bases lining up with TRBD2. TRBV5-3 is flagged as an ORF with uncertain function. This CDR3 region has 15 residues. The J segment lost 10 bases and the V segment lost 4 bases, leaving 9 bases of the junction unmatched. The CDR3 DNA sequence: TGTGCCAGAAGCACTAGGACTAGCGGGATACGGGAGCAGTTCTTC. As protein: CARSTRTSGIREQFF.

Points on this clone: The same CDR3 also results from other DNA sequences found in this sample. The CDR3 protein is CASSLDRNTEAFF. Here the CDR3 DNA reads TGTGCCAGCAGTTTGGACAGGAACACTGAAGCTTTCTTT. The V call is TRBV28, the J call TRBJ1-1; tentative D call: TRBD1 (6 bases). Trimming shortened V by 3 bases and J by 1 base, and 6 bases separated the two germline ends. CDR3 size: 13 residues. Germline V gene data show CDR1 as MDHEN and CDR2 as SYDVKM.

This chain connects TRBV10-3 to TRBJ1-1, with unresolved D. From germline, CDR1 is ENHRY and CDR2 SYGVKD. The CDR3 consists of 11 residues. Trimming cost V 9 bases and J 0 bases, with 5 bases left between them. Here the CDR3 reads CAISMNTEAFF. Here the CDR3 DNA reads TGTGCCATTTCTATGAACACTGAAGCTTTCTTT.